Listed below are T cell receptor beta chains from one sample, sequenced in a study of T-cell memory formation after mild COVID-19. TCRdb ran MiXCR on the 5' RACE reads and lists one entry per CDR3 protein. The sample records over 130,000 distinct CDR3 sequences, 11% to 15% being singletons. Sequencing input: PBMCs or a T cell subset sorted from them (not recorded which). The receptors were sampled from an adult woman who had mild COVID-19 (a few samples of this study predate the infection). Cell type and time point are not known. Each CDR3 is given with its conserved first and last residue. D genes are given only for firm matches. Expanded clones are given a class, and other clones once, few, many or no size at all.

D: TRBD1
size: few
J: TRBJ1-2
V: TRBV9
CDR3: CASSQGVRADGYTF
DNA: TGTGCCAGCAGCCAGGGGGTAAGGGCTGATGGCTACACCTTC

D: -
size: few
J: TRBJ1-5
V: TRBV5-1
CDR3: CASRGPQHF
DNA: TGCGCCAGCAGAGGACCCCAGCATTTT

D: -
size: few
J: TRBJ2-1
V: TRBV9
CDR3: CASSTEGIVRNEQFF
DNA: TGTGCCAGCTCAACGGAGGGGATTGTGAGGAATGAGCAGTTCTTC

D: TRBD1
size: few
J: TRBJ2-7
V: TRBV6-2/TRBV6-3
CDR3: CASRQGISYEQYF
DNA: TGTGCCAGCAGACAGGGGATCTCCTACGAGCAGTACTTC

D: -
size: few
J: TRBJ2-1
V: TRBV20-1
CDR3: CSARDRVDAFF
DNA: TGCAGTGCTAGAGATCGGGTAGATGCGTTCTTC

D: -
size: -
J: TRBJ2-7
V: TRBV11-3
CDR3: CASSSRKAQAPYEQYF
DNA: TGTGCCAGCAGCTCTAGGAAGGCCCAGGCCCCCTACGAGCAGTACTTC

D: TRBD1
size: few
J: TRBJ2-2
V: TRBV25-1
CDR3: CASSPPAGTGPGTGELFF
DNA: TGTGCCAGCAGTCCCCCAGCTGGGACAGGGCCTGGGACCGGGGAGCTGTTTTTT

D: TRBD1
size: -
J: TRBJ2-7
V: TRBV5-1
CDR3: CASRFGTGSISEQYF
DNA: TGCGCCAGCAGATTCGGGACAGGTTCGATTAGCGAGCAGTACTTC

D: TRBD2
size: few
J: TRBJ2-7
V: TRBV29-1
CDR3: CSVEEAGGMYEQYF
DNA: TGCAGCGTTGAAGAAGCGGGAGGGATGTACGAGCAGTACTTC

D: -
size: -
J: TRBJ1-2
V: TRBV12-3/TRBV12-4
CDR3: CASSSRDYSNYGYTF
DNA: TGTGCCAGCAGCTCCCGGGACTATTCTAACTATGGCTACACCTTC

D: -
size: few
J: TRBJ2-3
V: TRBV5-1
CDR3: CASSLGLTHFTDTQYF
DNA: TGCGCCAGCAGCTTAGGACTAACCCACTTCACAGATACGCAGTATTTT

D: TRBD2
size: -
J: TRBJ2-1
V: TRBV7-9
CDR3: CASRSGTLGLADRVNEQFF
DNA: TGTGCCAGCAGATCGGGGACGTTGGGACTAGCGGACAGGGTGAATGAGCAGTTCTTC

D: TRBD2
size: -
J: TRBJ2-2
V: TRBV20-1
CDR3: CSAKSGGNTGELFF
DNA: TGCAGTGCAAAAAGCGGGGGGAACACCGGGGAGCTGTTTTTT

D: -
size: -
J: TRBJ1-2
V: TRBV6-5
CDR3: CASSYSTGVEYGYTF
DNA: TGTGCCAGCAGTTACTCGACGGGGGTGGAATATGGCTACACCTTC

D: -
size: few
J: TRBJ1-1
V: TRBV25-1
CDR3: CASDEGTMNTEAFF
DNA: TGTGCCAGCGACGAGGGAACCATGAACACTGAAGCTTTCTTT

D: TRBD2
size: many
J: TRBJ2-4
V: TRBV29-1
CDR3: CSVEVGGNIQYF
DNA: TGCAGCGTTGAGGTGGGAGGGAACATTCAGTACTTC

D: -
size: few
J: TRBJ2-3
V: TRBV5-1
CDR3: CASSLEGWLTDTQYF
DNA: TGCGCCAGCAGCTTGGAAGGGTGGCTCACAGATACGCAGTATTTT

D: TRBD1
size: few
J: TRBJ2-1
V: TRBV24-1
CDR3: CATSDWVGRGRDEQFF
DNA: TGTGCCACCAGTGATTGGGTGGGCAGGGGGCGGGATGAGCAGTTCTTC

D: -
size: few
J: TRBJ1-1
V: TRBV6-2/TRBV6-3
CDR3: CASRKETEAFF
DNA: TGTGCCAGCAGAAAGGAGACTGAAGCTTTCTTT

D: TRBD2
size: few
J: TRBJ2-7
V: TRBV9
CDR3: CASSVYWTSSYEQYF
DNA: TGTGCCAGCAGCGTATATTGGACTAGCTCCTACGAGCAGTACTTC

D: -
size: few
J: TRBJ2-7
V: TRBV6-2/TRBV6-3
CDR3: CASRGAAADEQYF
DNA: TGTGCCAGCAGGGGGGCTGCTGCGGACGAGCAGTACTTC

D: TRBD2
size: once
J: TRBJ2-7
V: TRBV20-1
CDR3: CSARVLAGVVAQYF
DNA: TGCAGTGCTAGAGTTCTAGCGGGAGTTGTGGCGCAGTACTTC

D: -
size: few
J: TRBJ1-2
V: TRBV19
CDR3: CASSTTDILDGYTF
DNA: TGTGCCAGTAGTACGACAGATATCCTGGATGGCTACACCTTC

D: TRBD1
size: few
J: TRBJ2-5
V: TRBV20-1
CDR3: CSARERDSRETQYF
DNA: TGCAGTGCTAGAGAACGGGACAGTCGGGAGACCCAGTACTTC

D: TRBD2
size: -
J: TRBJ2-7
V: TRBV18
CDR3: CASSPPLAGGEEQYF
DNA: TGTGCCAGCTCACCACCTCTAGCGGGCGGTGAAGAGCAGTACTTC

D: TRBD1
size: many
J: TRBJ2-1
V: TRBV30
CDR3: CAWSSGTGANEQFF
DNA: TGTGCCTGGAGTTCCGGGACAGGGGCGAATGAGCAGTTCTTC

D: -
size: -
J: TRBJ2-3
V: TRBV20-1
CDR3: CSARGASENTDTQYF
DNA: TGCAGTGCTAGAGGCGCTAGCGAGAACACAGATACGCAGTATTTT

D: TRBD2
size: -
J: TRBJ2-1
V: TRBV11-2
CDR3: CASSLGSAGPGAYEQFF
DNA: TGTGCCAGCAGCTTAGGCTCAGCGGGACCGGGCGCGTATGAGCAGTTCTTC

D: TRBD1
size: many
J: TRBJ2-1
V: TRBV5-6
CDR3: CASSSDRGIFHEQFF
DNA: TGTGCCAGCAGCTCGGACAGGGGGATTTTCCATGAGCAGTTCTTC

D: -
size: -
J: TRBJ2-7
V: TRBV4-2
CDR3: CASSQDTSSAYEQYF
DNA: TGTGCCAGCAGCCAAGATACTAGTTCGGCCTACGAGCAGTACTTC

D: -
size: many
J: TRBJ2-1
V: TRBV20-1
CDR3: CSAARSTGSYNEQFF
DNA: TGCAGTGCCGCTCGATCTACGGGCTCCTACAATGAGCAGTTCTTC

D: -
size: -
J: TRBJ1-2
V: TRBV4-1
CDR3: CASSQDWGAVSYGYTF
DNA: TGCGCCAGCAGCCAAGATTGGGGGGCTGTAAGCTATGGCTACACCTTC